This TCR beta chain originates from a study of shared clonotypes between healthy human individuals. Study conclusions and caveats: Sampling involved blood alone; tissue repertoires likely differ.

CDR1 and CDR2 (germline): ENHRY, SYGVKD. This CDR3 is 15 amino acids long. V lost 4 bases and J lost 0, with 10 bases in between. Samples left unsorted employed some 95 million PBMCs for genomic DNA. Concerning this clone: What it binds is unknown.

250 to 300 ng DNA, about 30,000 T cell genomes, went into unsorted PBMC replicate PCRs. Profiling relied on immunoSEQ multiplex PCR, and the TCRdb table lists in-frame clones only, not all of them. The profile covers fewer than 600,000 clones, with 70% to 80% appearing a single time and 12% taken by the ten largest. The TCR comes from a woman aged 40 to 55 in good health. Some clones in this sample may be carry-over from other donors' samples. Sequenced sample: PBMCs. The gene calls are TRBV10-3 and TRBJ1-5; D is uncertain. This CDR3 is CAISGTQRSNQPQHF. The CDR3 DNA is TGTGCCATCAGTGGCACCCAACGTAGCAATCAGCCCCAGCATTTT.